This record looks at one T cell receptor beta chain sequence and its context. No antigen is known for it. These data originate in a study of liver allograft versus peripheral blood T cells. In the study overall: The authors compared T cell receptor repertoires in transplanted livers with those in the peripheral blood of recipients. The study, taken as a whole, reports: Peripheral blood repertoires reportedly differed from the T cell receptor repertoires found inside liver allografts.

In TCRdb, the reads were re-called with MiXCR into one record per CDR3 protein. The sample shows approximately 9,000 distinct CDR3 sequences, approximately 17% of them seen only once. J gave up 2 bases and V 4 bases, and 6 bases lay outside the gene matches. Germline CDR1 is SGHNT and CDR2 is YYREEE (reference sequence). CDR3 size: 16 residues. This receptor was identified in a human patient who had a liver transplant. Among the T cells, some may be from the graft donor. The rearrangement uses TRBV5-4 and TRBJ2-7; 13 positions match TRBD2. The CDR3 region has the DNA TGTGCCAGCAGCCGGGGGACTAGCGGGGTACCCTACGAGCAGTACTTC. Translated: CASSRGTSGVPYEQYF.